The 30 T cell receptor beta chains listed next were all sequenced from one sample in a study of graft-versus-host responses after intestinal transplantation (dated by TCRdb to the early 2020s). Reading the label with the study, this specimen's time point is: cells obtained before transplantation from donor or recipient. Receptors were amplified or captured by the immunoSEQ multiplex PCR assay. TCRdb's version of the immuneACCESS table is confined to in-frame rearrangements and falls short of the full clone set. An unresolved V gene accounts for under half of the shortfall where checked; the remainder is of unknown origin. The sample includes 21,000 or so clones, with around 54% observed a single time. Of the sample, over 1% is held by the ten largest clones. The sample here was alloreactive CD4+ T cells from a mixed lymphocyte reaction culture, taken before intestinal transplant. Sample cell subset or site, as interpreted from the label and publication: CFSE-low proliferating T cells sorted from roughly 6-day pre-transplant mixed lymphocyte reaction (GvH or HvG direction). The source is a human patient who received an intestinal transplant.

This chain connects TRBV6-5 to TRBJ2-7, with D perhaps TRBD2 (6 bases). The V end lost 8 bases, the J end lost 3 bases, and 14 bases lay between the germline ends. In germline, CDR1 is MNHEY, CDR2 SVGAGI. The CDR3 totals 13 residues. In nucleotides, the CDR3 is TGTGCCAGCCGGGTGGGCGGGAACTACGAGCAGTACTTC. Translated: CASRVGGNYEQYF.

V is TRBV7-2 and J is TRBJ2-3, with 11 bases matching TRBD2. Germline V gene sequence: CDR1 SGHTA, CDR2 FQGNSA. The trim removed 1 base at V and 2 bases at J, leaving 2 bases unmatched. CDR3 size: 16 residues. Here the CDR3 reads CASSLVGLAATDTQYF. CDR3 nucleotide sequence: TGTGCCAGCAGCTTAGTGGGACTAGCGGCCACAGATACGCAGTATTTT.

This chain links TRBV7-3 with TRBJ2-1; maybe TRBD2 (6 bases). The CDR3 contains 15 residues. Germline loops: CDR1 SGHTA, CDR2 FQGTGA. Trimming left V 2 bases short and J 4 bases short, with 12 bases between. CDR3 nucleotide sequence: TGTGCCAGCAGCTTATCGGGAGCGGAATACAATGAGCAGTTCTTC. Protein sequence: CASSLSGAEYNEQFF.

The chain links TRBV11-2 to TRBJ1-4; 7 bases map to TRBD1. The trim removed 2 bases at V and 5 bases at J, leaving 5 bases unmatched. The CDR3 is 15 residues long. Germline V gives CDR1 SGHAT, CDR2 FQNNGV. This CDR3 reads CASSLQLTGNEKLFF. The CDR3 bases are TGTGCCAGCAGCTTACAGCTGACAGGGAATGAAAAACTGTTTTTT.

The chain uses TRBV4-1 and TRBJ1-4, with 10 bases matching TRBD1. Per the germline V gene, CDR1 is MGHRA and CDR2 is YSYEKL. V lost 3 bases, J lost 8 bases, and 9 bases stayed unmatched. This CDR3 spans 16 amino acids. The CDR3 reads CASSQIRDRGREKLFF. The CDR3 region has the DNA TGCGCCAGCAGCCAGATCAGGGACAGGGGACGAGAAAAACTGTTTTTT.

Comment on this clone: Other DNA sequences in this specimen translate into the identical CDR3. This rearrangement joins TRBV5-1 to TRBJ2-1; D unresolved. This CDR3 contains 15 residues. The germline V gene has CDR1 SGHRS and CDR2 YFSETQ. The V end lost 0 bases, the J end lost 0 bases, and 7 bases lay between the germline ends. The CDR3 coding sequence is TGCGCCAGCAGCTTGGGGGCCGGCTCCTACAATGAGCAGTTCTTC. Translation gives CASSLGAGSYNEQFF.

V usage is TRBV7-9 and J usage is TRBJ1-4, with D perhaps matching TRBD1 (6 bases). CDR3 length: 15 residues. CDR1 SEHNR and CDR2 FQNEAQ come from the germline V gene (reference sequence). V lost 4 bases and J 3 bases, leaving 12 bases between the germline ends. The CDR3 sequence: CASSSRGGPNEKLFF. CDR3 nucleotide sequence: TGTGCCAGCAGCTCCCGCGGGGGGCCTAATGAAAAACTGTTTTTT.

This sequence joins TRBV13 and TRBJ2-1, with a weak D call TRBD2 (5 bases). The CDR3 is 15 amino acids. Trimming took off 4 bases at V and 4 bases at J, with 14 bases between the two ends. Germline V CDR1 and CDR2: PRHDT, FYEKMQ (reference sequence). CDR3 DNA: TGTGCCAGCAGCTCGGACTTCCTAGAGTACAATGAGCAGTTCTTC. Translation gives CASSSDFLEYNEQFF.

The rearrangement uses TRBV19 and TRBJ1-1; 7 bases are a match to TRBD1. The length of the CDR3 is 14 residues. The J segment lost 6 bases and the V segment lost 3 bases, leaving 7 bases of the junction unmatched. Germline V gives CDR1 LNHDA, CDR2 SQIVND (reference sequence). The CDR3 sequence: CASSIGTVNAEAFF. The DNA of the CDR3 is TGTGCCAGTAGTATCGGGACAGTAAACGCTGAAGCTTTCTTT.

This clone has just a few counts. The chain couples TRBV6-1 to TRBJ1-2; D gene ambiguous. The CDR3 runs to 14 residues. Trimming pared 4 bases from V and 4 bases from J, leaving 13 bases between. CDR1 MNHNS and CDR2 SASEGT come from the germline V gene. The CDR3 here is CASSGLPGVYGYTF. In DNA form, the CDR3 reads TGTGCCAGCAGTGGCCTACCGGGAGTCTATGGCTACACCTTC.

This clone was seen once. V and J are TRBV30 and TRBJ2-7, with TRBD2 matching over 9 bases. V lost 4 bases, J lost 2 bases, and 3 bases stayed unmatched. Germline loops: CDR1 GTSNPN, CDR2 SVGIG (reference sequence). The CDR3 sequence is 13 residues long. The CDR3 region is CAWNRLAAYEQYF. In DNA form, the CDR3 reads TGTGCCTGGAATCGACTAGCGGCCTACGAGCAGTACTTC.

In its sample, this clone was seen a few times. The rearrangement joins TRBV18 to TRBJ2-7; D may be TRBD1 (7 bases). V was clipped by 3 bases and J by 0 bases, with 12 bases between them. Germline V lookup: CDR1 KGHSH, CDR2 LQKENI. The CDR3 runs to 15 residues. CDR3 in DNA: TGTGCCAGCTCACCGCGGCGGGACAGCTCCTACGAGCAGTACTTC. Encoded protein: CASSPRRDSSYEQYF.

The gene calls are TRBV7-3 and TRBJ2-2, with 8 bases matching TRBD1. This CDR3 region has 17 residues. Germline CDR1 reads SGHTA; CDR2 reads FQGTGA. The V and J ends lost 0 bases and 7 bases, in that order; junction bases with no gene match: 10. In DNA, the CDR3 is TGTGCCAGCAGCTTAACCTGGTGGCAGGGGGCAGGCGGGGAGCTGTTTTTT. The encoded protein is CASSLTWWQGAGGELFF.

The CDR3 protein is CASSLDGSGANVLTF. The CDR3, as DNA: TGTGCCAGCAGCTTAGACGGCTCTGGGGCCAACGTCCTGACTTTC. This rearrangement joins TRBV11-2 to TRBJ2-6; D unresolved. Germline V gene data show CDR1 as SGHAT and CDR2 as FQNNGV. The CDR3 runs 15 residues. V lost 0 bases to trimming and J lost 0 bases, with 3 bases between them.

This rearrangement joins TRBV4-1 to TRBJ2-1, with D possibly TRBD1 on 6 matching bases. This CDR3 is built from 15 residues. Germline-derived CDR1 and CDR2 are MGHRA and YSYEKL. Trimming shortened V by 2 bases and J by 4 bases, and 12 bases separated the two germline ends. The CDR3 loop reads CASSQLQGGYNEQFF. The CDR3 DNA is TGCGCCAGCAGCCAATTACAGGGCGGGTACAATGAGCAGTTCTTC.

This clone was observed a handful of times. This chain uses TRBV10-1 with TRBJ2-1; 9 positions match TRBD2. Germline values: CDR1 WNHNN, CDR2 SYGVQD (reference sequence). The CDR3 loop spans 15 amino acids. The V segment lost 6 bases and the J segment 4 bases; nucleotides outside the gene matches: 7. Here the CDR3 DNA reads TGCGCCAGCAGCGTAGCGGGGGCTTATTACAATGAGCAGTTCTTC. Translated: CASSVAGAYYNEQFF.

The rearrangement uses TRBV11-1 and TRBJ2-1; a possible D gene is TRBD2 (5 bases). V lost 3 bases, J lost 0 bases, and 9 bases lay in between. The CDR3 sequence is 15 residues long. Germline CDR1 SGHAT, CDR2 FQDESV (reference sequence). The CDR3 nucleotides read TGTGCCAGCAGCTTGCGGGCGTCCTCCTACAATGAGCAGTTCTTC. It encodes CASSLRASSYNEQFF.

This clone was picked up a small number of times. This chain joins TRBV2 and TRBJ1-2, with 7 bases aligning to TRBD1. The CDR3 totals 13 residues. The trim removed 4 bases at V and 4 bases at J, leaving 3 bases unmatched. Germline assignment: CDR1 SNHLY and CDR2 FYNNEI. DNA for the CDR3: TGTGCCAGCAGTGGACAGGGCCTCTATGGCTACACCTTC. It encodes CASSGQGLYGYTF.

V gene TRBV5-1 combines with J gene TRBJ2-5; 14 bases fit TRBD2. The germline gives CDR1 SGHRS, CDR2 YFSETQ. V lost 0 bases, J lost 4 bases, and 5 bases stayed unmatched. The CDR3 has 17 residues. This CDR3 reads CASSLGLAGGLGETQYF. The CDR3 region has the DNA TGCGCCAGCAGCTTGGGACTAGCGGGAGGGCTGGGAGAGACCCAGTACTTC.

This sequence joins TRBV7-8 and TRBJ1-4; tentatively, D is TRBD1 (6 bases). The germline CDR1 and CDR2 sequences are SGHVS and FQNEAQ. This CDR3 has 14 amino acids. V was pared by 2 bases and J by 6 bases, with 10 bases between. The CDR3 protein is CASSLHRVHEKLFF. The CDR3 DNA follows: TGTGCCAGCAGCTTACACAGGGTCCATGAAAAACTGTTTTTT.

This chain links TRBV27 with TRBJ1-6, with 7 nucleotides matching TRBD1. The ends lost 6 bases at V and 3 bases at J; junction bases unmatched: 8. Germline V lookup: CDR1 MNHEY, CDR2 SMNVEV (reference sequence). The CDR3 consists of 16 residues. The CDR3 region has the DNA TGTGCCAGCAGGTCTACAGGGGCCGTCTATAATTCACCCCTCCACTTT. Translating it yields CASRSTGAVYNSPLHF.

This chain uses TRBV6-1 with TRBJ1-5; 7 nucleotides line up with TRBD1. Germline V gene sequence: CDR1 MNHNS, CDR2 SASEGT. The V and J ends lost 5 bases and 1 base, in that order; junction bases with no gene match: 2. The CDR3 runs to 14 residues. CDR3 nucleotides: TGTGCCAGCAGTAAACAGGGGAGCAATCAGCCCCAGCATTTT. Its translation: CASSKQGSNQPQHF.

Remarks on this clone: One end of the junction is discordant with germline, which a read error may explain. CDR3 region: CASSFSGRARMEAQGIF. The CDR3 nucleotides read TGTGCCAGCAGCTTTAGCGGGAGGGCCCGGATGGAAGCTCAGGGGATCTTC. The chain carries TRBV5-4 and TRBJ2-1; 11 positions agree with TRBD2. Germline CDR1 and CDR2: SGHNT and YYREEE (reference sequence). This CDR3 has 17 amino acids.

This chain connects TRBV5-1 to TRBJ1-2; D is uncertain. Between the trimmed V and J ends, which lost 0 bases and 4 bases, there was a span of 10 bases. The CDR3 length is 14 residues. The germline gives CDR1 SGHRS, CDR2 YFSETQ. As DNA, the CDR3 is TGCGCCAGCAGCTTGGTCGCCCCGGTCTATGGCTACACCTTC. It specifies CASSLVAPVYGYTF.

The chain has TRBV29-1 and TRBJ2-7, with TRBD1 identical over 8 bases. CDR1 is SQVTM and CDR2 is ANQGSEA in the germline V gene. CDR3 length: 13 amino acids. The junction had 2 bases not matched to a gene; V was cut back by 4 bases and J by 0 bases. The CDR3 loop reads CSVGTGYSYEQYF. CDR3 sequence (DNA): TGCAGCGTTGGGACAGGGTACTCCTACGAGCAGTACTTC.

This sequence joins TRBV30 and TRBJ1-1; 8 bases are shared with TRBD1. The CDR3 is 13 residues long. The germline V gene encodes CDR1 GTSNPN and CDR2 SVGIG (reference sequence). The V segment lost 1 base and the J segment 11 bases; nucleotides outside the gene matches: 9. The CDR3 nucleotides are TGTGCCTGGAGTGGGACAGGGCTCTTATTGGCTTTCTTT. Translated: CAWSGTGLLLAFF.

The rearrangement joins TRBV12-5 to TRBJ1-2, with unresolved D. V lost 0 bases to trimming and J lost 8 bases, with 16 bases between them. CDR3 size: 15 residues. Per the germline V gene, CDR1 is LGHNT and CDR2 is FRNRAP. The CDR3 protein is CASGLVNGPGKGYTF. CDR3 DNA: TGTGCTAGTGGTTTGGTTAACGGGCCGGGGAAGGGCTACACCTTC.

This clone appeared a few times. The chain links TRBV29-1 to TRBJ2-7; 9 bases are a match to TRBD1. The CDR3 is 13 amino acids. The junction had 8 bases not matched to a gene; V was cut back by 6 bases and J by 5 bases. Germline loops: CDR1 SQVTM, CDR2 ANQGSEA. CDR3 amino acids: CSVPGQGVHEQYF. In DNA, the CDR3 is TGCAGCGTACCGGGACAGGGTGTACACGAGCAGTACTTC.

By frequency in the sample, this clone is medium-sized (0.01 to 0.1%). The rearrangement links TRBV7-2 to TRBJ2-2, with TRBD2 identical over 13 bases. CDR3 length equals 17 residues. Germline V gives CDR1 SGHTA, CDR2 FQGNSA. Trimming cost V 3 bases and J 9 bases; bases outside gene matches: 10. Here the CDR3 DNA reads TGTGCCAGCAGCTTCACTAGCGGGGGGGGATTATGGCGGGAGCTGTTTTTT. Its translation: CASSFTSGGGLWRELFF.

There are a few counts of this clone. The chain joins TRBV10-3 to TRBJ1-3; TRBD1 might be the D (6 bases). V was cut by 4 bases and J by 5 bases, with 12 bases left in between. This CDR3 spans 14 amino acids. CDR1 and CDR2 from the germline V gene are ENHRY and SYGVKD. The CDR3 nucleotides read TGTGCCATCAGTGGGGAGACAGGTAGAAACACCATATATTTT. This translates into CAISGETGRNTIYF.